The 10 T cell receptor beta chains below were found in one sample sequenced in a study of vaccination and CD4 T cells after COVID-19 (dated by TCRdb to 2021 to 2024). The receptor library was made with PCR. Sequenced on an Illumina iSeq 100. At the Johns Hopkins FTIC core, DNA from the cultured CD4+ T cells underwent TCR sequencing with the Oncomine TCR Beta short-read assay. TCRdb ran its own pipeline on the public reads, namely fastp trimming at Q25 and MiXCR clone calling, and kept in-frame beta chains. Rows with one shared CDR3 protein collapse into an entry with the most common genes and DNA. This sample comprises over 8,500 distinct CDR3 sequences, 50% to 65% of them detected only once. 20% to 25% of the sample is held by the ten biggest clonotypes. Read against the paper, the sample's treatment or condition label means: approximately 10-day PBMC culture with coronavirus spike peptide pools or control peptides (ViraFEST assay). CD4+ T cells from unexposed donors were collected before the COVID-19 pandemic (2011-2018).

Their target antigens are unknown. Specimen: CD4+ T cells from blood, cultured in vitro. These receptor sequences come from a human donor in good health.

This clonotype was detected only a few times. The chain couples TRBV6-2 or TRBV6-3 to TRBJ1-6; D is uncertain. Germline V CDR1 and CDR2: MNHEY, SVGEGT. The CDR3 runs 14 residues. V was pared by 5 bases and J by 11 bases, with 16 bases between. CDR3 sequence reads: CASSQEGVYTPLHF. The CDR3 nucleotides read TGTGCCAGCAGTCAGGAGGGAGTCTATACACCCCTCCACTTT.

In DNA form, the CDR3 reads TGTGCCAGCAGGGGGGGACAGGGGTGGAATTCACCCCTCCACTTT. Its protein product is CASRGGQGWNSPLHF. The V call is TRBV28, the J call TRBJ1-6, with 10 bases that match TRBD1. The germline V gene has CDR1 MDHEN and CDR2 SYDVKM. CDR3 length: 15 residues. The junction had 6 bases not matched to a gene; V was cut back by 6 bases and J by 7 bases. Filled out from reference TRBV28 and TRBJ1-6, the complete variable domain reads DVKVTQSSRYLVKRTGEKVFLECVQDMDHENMFWYRQDPGLGLRLIYFSYDVKMKEKGDIPEGYSVSREKKERFSLILESASTNQTSMYLCASRGGQGWNSPLHFGNGTRLTVT.

CDR3 sequence reads: CASSLVSPLHF. The CDR3 DNA follows: TGTGCCAGCAGCTTAGTTTCACCCCTCCACTTT. The chain is built from TRBV7-2 and TRBJ1-6; D is undetermined. This CDR3 region has 11 residues. The V end lost 1 base, the J end lost 9 bases, and 1 base lay between the germline ends. The germline V gene encodes CDR1 SGHTA and CDR2 FQGNSA.

The chain joins TRBV2 to TRBJ1-5; 7 nucleotides agree with TRBD1. Unmatched junction bases numbered 8, after V lost 7 bases and J lost 5 bases. In germline, CDR1 is SNHLY, CDR2 FYNNEI. This CDR3 comprises 14 residues. CDR3 in DNA: TGTGCCAGCACCTGGGGACAGCTCGATCAGCCCCAGCATTTT. Amino acid sequence: CASTWGQLDQPQHF.

V usage is TRBV2 and J usage is TRBJ2-1; D perhaps matches TRBD2 (6 bases). Germline V gene data show CDR1 as SNHLY and CDR2 as FYNNEI. V lost 2 bases and J 10 bases, leaving 15 bases between the germline ends. The CDR3 runs to 14 residues. This CDR3 is CASSEKAGFWEQFF. The CDR3 DNA is TGTGCCAGCAGTGAAAAGGCGGGATTTTGGGAGCAGTTCTTC.

As DNA, the CDR3 is TGTGCCAGTAGTTCACGCGGACAGGACTATGGCTACACCTTC. This codes for CASSSRGQDYGYTF. The chain employs TRBV19 and TRBJ1-2; 7 bases agree with TRBD1. This CDR3 is built from 14 residues. The germline gives CDR1 LNHDA, CDR2 SQIVND (reference sequence). J was trimmed by 3 bases and V by 5 bases; bases with no gene match: 6.

This chain uses TRBV6-1 with TRBJ1-1; D is unclear. CDR3 size: 15 residues. Trimming left V 6 bases short and J 4 bases short, with 18 bases between. The germline CDR1 and CDR2 sequences are MNHNS and SASEGT. The CDR3: CASSPVPGRITEAFF. CDR3 in DNA: TGTGCCAGCAGCCCCGTACCGGGCCGCATCACTGAAGCTTTCTTT.

The rearrangement joins TRBV6-1 to TRBJ1-1, with TRBD1 as a possible D gene (6 bases). V dropped 3 bases and J dropped 6 bases, with 20 bases sitting between them. The germline CDR1 and CDR2 sequences are MNHNS and SASEGT. The CDR3 is 16 residues long. The CDR3: CASSDGGARRYAEAFF. The CDR3 DNA is TGTGCCAGCAGTGATGGGGGGGCCCGGAGGTACGCTGAAGCTTTCTTT.

V usage is TRBV28 and J usage is TRBJ2-1, with 9 bases matching TRBD2. CDR1 and CDR2 (germline): MDHEN, SYDVKM. The CDR3 is 14 amino acids. V shed 2 bases, J shed 6 bases, and the junction held 2 bases outside the gene matches. The CDR3 region is CASSLAGGLNEQFF. The CDR3 DNA is TGTGCCAGCAGTTTAGCGGGGGGGCTCAATGAGCAGTTCTTC.

This clonotype has a handful of counts. J is TRBJ1-2 and V is TRBV27, with 7 bases lining up with TRBD1. CDR3 length: 16 residues. V shed 2 bases, J shed 0 bases, and the junction held 6 bases outside the gene matches. Germline CDR1 MNHEY, CDR2 SMNVEV (reference sequence). The CDR3 loop reads CASSLQGGMSNYGYTF. In nucleotides, the CDR3 is TGTGCCAGCAGTTTACAAGGGGGCATGTCTAACTATGGCTACACCTTC.